This T cell receptor (beta chain) was captured by sequencing in a study of tumor-infiltrating lymphocytes in primary liver carcinoma. Background on the study: Patients comprised men and women whose ages fell between 30 and 69 years. General study results and limits: Tumor-adjacent and tumor-blood pairs overlapped less than tumor region pairs did.

This clonotype was recorded at least ten times. No antigen is known for it. The germline CDR1 and CDR2 sequences are MNHNS and SASEGT. The CDR3 extends over 14 amino acids. Trimming removed 8 bases at V and 4 bases at J, with 16 bases between. Between roughly 20 and 31 mg of unsorted bulk tissue served as the source from which RNA and DNA were co-extracted. Donors were untreated and chronically infected with HBV. With a constant-region primer, TCR beta cDNA was made from around 530 ng of total RNA. Three nested multiplex PCR rounds, a slightly modified ARM-PCR method, built the TCR beta libraries. TRBV1-TRBV30 forward and Cbeta reverse primers drove the first two roughly 10-cycle rounds. A single record per CDR3 protein comes from TCRdb applying MiXCR to the multiplex PCR reads. This table holds about 110,000 distinct CDR3 sequences, around 62% found once.

The clonotype originates from a woman aged 60-70 years with primary liver carcinoma and hepatitis B virus infection. The chain recombines TRBV6-1 with TRBJ2-3; D not certain. The sequencing input was liver tumor tissue from sampling region 1. Subset specified: tumor region T1, superior pole. In nucleotides, the CDR3 is TGTGCCAGCCGCGACGGTCCCTGGGCAGATACGCAGTATTTT. Translated: CASRDGPWADTQYF.